The clone carrying this T cell receptor beta chain was found many times. Its antigen is currently unknown. The CDR3 is cut off 3 residues early in the read; its end comes from the germline J gene. Patients and controls were mostly of Caucasian heritage. Donors gave roughly 4.5 to 8.5 ml heparinized peripheral whole blood. The record originates from a study of T cell clonality in common variable immunodeficiency. Trimming removed 2 bases at V and 6 bases at J, with 8 bases between. The CDR3 spans 13 residues. From germline, CDR1 is MNHNS and CDR2 SASEGT. Sequencing input was equivalent genomic DNA from CVID and controls. Libraries were prepared by immunoSEQ multiplex PCR; TCRdb keeps only in-frame clonotypes and omits some of them. The data show over 50,000 clones, with none appearing a single time. Study-wide points: Common variable immunodeficiency TCR beta sequences reportedly had fewer deletions and N-nucleotide insertions.

The sequenced sample consisted of peripheral blood mononuclear cells. This sequence was found in a person between 18 and 75 years old in good health. The chain carries TRBV6-1 and TRBJ1-5; perhaps TRBD1 as D (6 bases). The sequenced CDR3 bases are TGTGCCAGCAGTGAATACAGGGCTCAGCCC. Protein: CASSEYRAQP. The whole CDR3 region reads CASSEYRAQPQHF.